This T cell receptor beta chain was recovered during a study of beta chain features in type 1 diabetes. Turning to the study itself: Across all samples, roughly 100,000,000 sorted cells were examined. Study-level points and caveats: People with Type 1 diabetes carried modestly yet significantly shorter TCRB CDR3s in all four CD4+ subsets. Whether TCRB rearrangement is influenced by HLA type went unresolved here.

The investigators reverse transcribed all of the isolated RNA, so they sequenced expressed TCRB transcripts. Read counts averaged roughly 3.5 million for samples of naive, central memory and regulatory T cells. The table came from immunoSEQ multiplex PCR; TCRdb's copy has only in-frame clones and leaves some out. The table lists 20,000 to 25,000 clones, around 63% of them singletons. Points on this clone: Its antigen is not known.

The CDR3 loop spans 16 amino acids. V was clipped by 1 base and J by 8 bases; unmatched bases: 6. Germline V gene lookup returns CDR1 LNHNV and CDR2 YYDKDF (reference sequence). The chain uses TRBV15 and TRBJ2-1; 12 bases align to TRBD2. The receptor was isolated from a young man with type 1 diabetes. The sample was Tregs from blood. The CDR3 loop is CATSRGRTSGIDEQFF. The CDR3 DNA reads TGTGCCACCAGCAGAGGACGGACTAGCGGGATCGATGAGCAGTTCTTC.